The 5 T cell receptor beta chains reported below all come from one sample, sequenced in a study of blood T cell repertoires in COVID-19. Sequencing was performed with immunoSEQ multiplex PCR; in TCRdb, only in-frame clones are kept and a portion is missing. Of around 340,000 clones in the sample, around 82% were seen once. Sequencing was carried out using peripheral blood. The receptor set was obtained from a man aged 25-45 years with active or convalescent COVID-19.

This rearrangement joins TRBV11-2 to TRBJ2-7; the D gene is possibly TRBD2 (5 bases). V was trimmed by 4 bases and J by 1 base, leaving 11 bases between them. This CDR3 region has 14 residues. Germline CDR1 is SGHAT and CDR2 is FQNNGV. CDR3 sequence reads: CASSSKLGSYEQYF. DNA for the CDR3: TGTGCCAGCAGCTCGAAACTAGGGTCCTACGAGCAGTACTTC.

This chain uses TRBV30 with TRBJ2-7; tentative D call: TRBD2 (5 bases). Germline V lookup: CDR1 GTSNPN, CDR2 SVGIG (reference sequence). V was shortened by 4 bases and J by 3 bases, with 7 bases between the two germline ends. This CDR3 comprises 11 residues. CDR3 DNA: TGTGCCTGGAACGGGGACTACGAGCAGTACTTC. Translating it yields CAWNGDYEQYF.

CDR3 region: CASSSPGRAGGLYEQYF. The CDR3 DNA is TGTGCCAGCAGCTCCCCGGGGCGAGCGGGAGGCCTCTACGAGCAGTACTTC. The chain couples TRBV5-4 to TRBJ2-7; 9 nucleotides agree with TRBD2. Germline CDR1 reads SGHNT; CDR2 reads YYREEE (reference sequence). This CDR3 contains 17 residues. V dropped 3 bases and J dropped 3; count of bases not matched to a gene: 13.

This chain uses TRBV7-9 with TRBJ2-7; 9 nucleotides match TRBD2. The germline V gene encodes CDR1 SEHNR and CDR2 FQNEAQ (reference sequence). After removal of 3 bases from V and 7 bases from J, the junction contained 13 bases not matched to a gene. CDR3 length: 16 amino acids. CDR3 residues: CASSFGAGGPFGEQYF. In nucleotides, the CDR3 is TGTGCCAGCAGCTTTGGTGCGGGAGGGCCTTTCGGGGAGCAGTACTTC.

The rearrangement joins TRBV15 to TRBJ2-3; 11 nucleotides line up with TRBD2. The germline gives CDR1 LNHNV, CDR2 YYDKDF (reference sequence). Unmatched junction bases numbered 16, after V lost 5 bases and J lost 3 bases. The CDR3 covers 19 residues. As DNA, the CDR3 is TGTGCCACCAGCGCCCAGGGGGCGGCACTAGCGGGAGCGACAGATACGCAGTATTTT. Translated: CATSAQGAALAGATDTQYF.